A selection of T cell receptor beta chains follows, all from one sample in a study of read filtering for tumor transcriptome and immune sequencing. TCRdb re-analysed the reads in MiXCR, keeping a single row per CDR3 protein. Of 40,000 to 50,000 distinct CDR3 sequences in the sample, around an eighth were seen once. The sample taken for sequencing was a population of CD138-negative cells sorted from bone marrow. These receptors were obtained from a donor aged 40 or over with multiple myeloma. The CDR3 runs from the conserved cysteine through the conserved F or W. D genes are given only for firm matches. The size entry is marked missing in some rows and otherwise reads once, few, many or a size class.

d_call | clone_size | j_call | v_call | cdr3_nt | cdr3_aa
TRBD1 | many | TRBJ2-5 | TRBV20-1 | TGCAGTGCTAGAGGAGGGACAGTGCAAGAGACCCAGTACTTC | CSARGGTVQETQYF
NA | many | TRBJ2-1 | TRBV20-1 | TGCAGTGCTAGAGTTTGGGGGGACTACAATGAGCAGTTCTTC | CSARVWGDYNEQFF
NA | many | TRBJ1-1 | TRBV29-1 | TGCAGCGTTGATATGAACACTGAAGCTTTCTTT | CSVDMNTEAFF
NA | NA | TRBJ2-7 | TRBV7-6 | TGTGCCAGCTGCTCGACACGGGACGCGATGGGGGAGCAGTACTTC | CASCSTRDAMGEQYF
NA | many | TRBJ2-7 | TRBV4-1 | TGCGCCAGCAGCCAAGACAGGGCGTCTGGCGAGCAGTACTTC | CASSQDRASGEQYF
NA | medium-sized | TRBJ2-7 | TRBV12-5 | TGTGCTAGTGGTTTGAAGGGCAGGGACCACTACGAGCAGTACTTC | CASGLKGRDHYEQYF
TRBD1 | many | TRBJ2-1 | TRBV2 | TGTGCCAGCAGTCCATCCCGGACAGGGCACAATGAGCAGTTCTTC | CASSPSRTGHNEQFF
TRBD1 | many | TRBJ2-7 | TRBV7-9 | TGTGCCAGCAGCCCTCGGACAGGTCACTACGAGCAGTACTTC | CASSPRTGHYEQYF
TRBD2 | many | TRBJ2-1 | TRBV24-1 | TGTGCCACCAGTGGGGGGAAGCTAGCGGAATACAATGAGCAGTTCTTC | CATSGGKLAEYNEQFF
NA | few | TRBJ2-3 | TRBV29-1 | TGCAGCGTAACGAGGGGAGATACGCAGTATTTT | CSVTRGDTQYF
NA | many | TRBJ1-1 | TRBV7-8 | TGTGCCAGCAGCTTAGTAGATGGGAACACTGAAGCTTTCTTT | CASSLVDGNTEAFF
TRBD1 | many | TRBJ2-3 | TRBV10-3 | TGTGCCATCAGTAAGACAGGGGATTCAGATACGCAGTATTTT | CAISKTGDSDTQYF
NA | NA | TRBJ2-1 | TRBV7-2 | TGTGCCAGCAGACTCCTCTCCTCGGACAGTTACAATGAGCAGTTCTTC | CASRLLSSDSYNEQFF
NA | many | TRBJ2-7 | TRBV11-1 | TGTGCCAGCAGCTTAGAACCCACCAGCTCCTACGAGCAGTACTTC | CASSLEPTSSYEQYF
TRBD1 | many | TRBJ1-1 | TRBV5-1 | TGCGCCAGCAGCCGGGGACAGATCCCTGAAGCTTTCTTT | CASSRGQIPEAFF
TRBD2 | many | TRBJ2-2 | TRBV12-3/TRBV12-4 | TGTGCCAGCAAATTGCTAGCGGGGATCCCGAACACCGGGGAGCTGTTTTTT | CASKLLAGIPNTGELFF
NA | many | TRBJ2-7 | TRBV19 | TGTGCCAGTAGTCTTGGAGACCCCTACGAGCAGTACTTC | CASSLGDPYEQYF
TRBD2 | NA | TRBJ2-1 | TRBV7-8 | TGTGCCAGCAGCAGTAGCCGGGCTAGCGGAGACAATGAGCAGTTCTTC | CASSSSRASGDNEQFF
NA | many | TRBJ1-6 | TRBV11-2 | TGTGCCAGCAGCTTAGGAGTCGGCCCCCTCCACTTT | CASSLGVGPLHF
NA | many | TRBJ2-1 | TRBV5-1 | TGCGCCAGCAGCTTGGATCTTGGAGGAGGAAATGAGCAGTTCTTC | CASSLDLGGGNEQFF
TRBD1 | many | TRBJ2-7 | TRBV20-1 | TGCAGTGCTAGATCCCGGACAGGACATTACGAGCAGTACTTC | CSARSRTGHYEQYF
NA | many | TRBJ2-1 | TRBV2 | TGTGCCAGCAGTGCCGAGAAGTTGGTCTACAATGAGCAGTTCTTC | CASSAEKLVYNEQFF
TRBD1 | many | TRBJ1-2 | TRBV20-1 | TGTAGTGCTGAGGACCGGGACAGCAACTATGGCTACACCTTC | CSAEDRDSNYGYTF
NA | NA | TRBJ1-5 | TRBV28 | TGTGCCAGCAGCCCCGGGACGGCCAATCAGCCCCAGCATTTT | CASSPGTANQPQHF
NA | many | TRBJ2-1 | TRBV20-1 | TGCAGTGCTAGTTCGGCCCAGCAGTTCTTC | CSASSAQQFF
TRBD1 | few | TRBJ2-2 | TRBV3-1 | TGTGCCAGCAGCCCCCGGACAGGGGCAGGCGGGGAGCTGTTTTTT | CASSPRTGAGGELFF
TRBD1 | many | TRBJ2-7 | TRBV6-5 | TGTGCCAGCAGTTACATGGGGACAGGGGGCGAGCAGTACTTC | CASSYMGTGGEQYF
NA | many | TRBJ2-7 | TRBV24-1 | TGTGCCACCAGTGATCCCCCCGGCCACGAGCAGTACTTC | CATSDPPGHEQYF
TRBD2 | many | TRBJ2-5 | TRBV2 | TGTGCCAGCAGTGAACTCGGGACTAGCGGGCTCTGGTCGGCGGAGACCCAGTACTTC | CASSELGTSGLWSAETQYF
TRBD1 | medium-sized | TRBJ1-1 | TRBV29-1 | TGCAGCGTAGGACAGGGGAACACTGAAGCTTTCTTT | CSVGQGNTEAFF
NA | many | TRBJ1-3 | TRBV19 | TGTGCCAGTAGTATCCTCGGGGCGGCCGGAAACACCATATATTTT | CASSILGAAGNTIYF
NA | many | TRBJ2-3 | TRBV12-3/TRBV12-4 | TGTGCCAGCAGTTCCCCCGGCGTCCCAGATACGCAGTATTTT | CASSSPGVPDTQYF
NA | many | TRBJ2-5 | TRBV7-9 | TGTGCCAGCAGCTTACACGGGGCAGTACAAGAGACCCAGTACTTC | CASSLHGAVQETQYF
NA | many | TRBJ2-5 | TRBV29-1 | TGCAGCGTTGAGTCTTCCCAGCAAGAGACCCAGTACTTC | CSVESSQQETQYF
NA | NA | TRBJ1-1 | TRBV6-4 | TGTGCCAGCGGCGACGGGCAGGCCCCCGGCGAAGCTTTCTTT | CASGDGQAPGEAFF
NA | many | TRBJ2-2 | TRBV5-1 | TGCGCCAGCCAAGTCACCGGGGAGCTGTTTTTT | CASQVTGELFF
NA | many | TRBJ1-5 | TRBV6-6 | TGTGCCAGCAGTTACGTATCCGGACAGCCCCAGCATTTT | CASSYVSGQPQHF
TRBD1 | many | TRBJ2-3 | TRBV20-1 | TGCAGTGCTAGACAGGGGGCGCAGACAGATACGCAGTATTTT | CSARQGAQTDTQYF